This TCR beta chain comes out of a study of shared clonotypes between healthy human individuals. Study observations and caveats: Among non-shared clonotypes, generation probabilities were lower than among those shared by all four donors.

Naive CD8 isolation took CD45RO-negative cells positively selected for CCR7 and excluded terminally differentiated effector memory CD45RA+ cells. A word on this clone: What it recognizes is unknown.

Only in-frame clones appear in the TCRdb table, and some are missing; sequencing was by immunoSEQ multiplex PCR. The sample lists fewer than 1 million clones; around 96% were seen once. Germline CDR1 MGHRA, CDR2 YSYEKL. Trimming took 0 bases from V and 2 from J; bases not matched to a gene: 10. The CDR3 runs 18 residues. The chain combines TRBV4-1 with TRBJ2-1; TRBD2 matches at 7 bases. Source material: naive CD8+ T cells sorted from blood. The receptor was derived from a man younger than 45 in good health. The CDR3 sequence is CASSQDIGRERTYNEQFF. CDR3 coding DNA: TGCGCCAGCAGCCAAGATATTGGGCGGGAGAGGACCTACAATGAGCAGTTCTTC.